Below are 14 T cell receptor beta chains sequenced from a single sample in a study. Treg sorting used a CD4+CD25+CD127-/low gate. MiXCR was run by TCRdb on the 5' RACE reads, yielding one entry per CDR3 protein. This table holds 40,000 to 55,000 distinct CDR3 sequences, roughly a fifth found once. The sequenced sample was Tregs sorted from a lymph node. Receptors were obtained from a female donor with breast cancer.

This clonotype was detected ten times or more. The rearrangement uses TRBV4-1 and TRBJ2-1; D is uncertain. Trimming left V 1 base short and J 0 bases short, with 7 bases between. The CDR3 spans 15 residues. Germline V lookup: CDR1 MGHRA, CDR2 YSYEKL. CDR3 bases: TGCGCCAGCAGCCAAGTTACCCTCTCCTACAATGAGCAGTTCTTC. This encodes CASSQVTLSYNEQFF.

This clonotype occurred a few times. The CDR3 sequence: CASSSPAGTSGRALDNEQFF. CDR3 bases: TGTGCCAGCAGCTCCCCTGCCGGGACTAGCGGGAGGGCCTTAGACAATGAGCAGTTCTTC. This rearrangement joins TRBV7-3 to TRBJ2-1, with TRBD2 matching over 16 bases. The V gene end was trimmed by 4 bases and the J gene end by 5 bases; junction bases not matched to a gene: 14. Germline values: CDR1 SGHTA, CDR2 FQGTGA. CDR3 size: 20 residues.

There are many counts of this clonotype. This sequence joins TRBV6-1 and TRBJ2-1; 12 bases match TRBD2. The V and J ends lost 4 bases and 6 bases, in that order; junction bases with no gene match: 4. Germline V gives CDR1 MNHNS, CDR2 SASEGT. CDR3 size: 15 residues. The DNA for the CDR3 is TGTGCCAGCAGTGCAGGACTAGCGGGGTCCAATGAGCAGTTCTTC. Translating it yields CASSAGLAGSNEQFF.

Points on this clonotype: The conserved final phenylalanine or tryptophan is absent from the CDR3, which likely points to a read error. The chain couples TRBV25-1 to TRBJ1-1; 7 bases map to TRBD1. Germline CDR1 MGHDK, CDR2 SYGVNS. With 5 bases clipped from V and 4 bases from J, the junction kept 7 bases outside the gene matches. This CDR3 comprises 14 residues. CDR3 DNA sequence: TGTGCCAGCAGTAAAAAGGGGGCGGGCACTGAAGCTTTCTCT. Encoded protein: CASSKKGAGTEAFS.

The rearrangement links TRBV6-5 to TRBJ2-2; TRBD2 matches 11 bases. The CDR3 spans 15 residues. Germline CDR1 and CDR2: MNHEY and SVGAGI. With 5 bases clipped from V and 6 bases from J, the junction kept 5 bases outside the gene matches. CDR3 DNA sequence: TGTGCCAGCAGTCGAGGGACTAGCGGATCCGGGGAGCTGTTTTTT. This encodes CASSRGTSGSGELFF.

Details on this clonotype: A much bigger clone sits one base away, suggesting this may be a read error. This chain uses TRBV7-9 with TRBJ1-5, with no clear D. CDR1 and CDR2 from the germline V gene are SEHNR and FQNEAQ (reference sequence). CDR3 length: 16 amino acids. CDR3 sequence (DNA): TGTGCCAGCGGCTTAGAGGCCCCGCCTGGCAATCAGCCCCAGCATTTT. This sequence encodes CASGLEAPPGNQPQHF.

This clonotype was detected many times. The CDR3 region is CSVEDRAPGELFF. The CDR3 DNA reads TGCAGCGTTGAGGACAGGGCTCCCGGGGAGCTGTTTTTT. V usage is TRBV29-1 and J usage is TRBJ2-2, with 8 bases identical to TRBD1. V was clipped by 3 bases and J by 6 bases; unmatched bases: 3. CDR1 and CDR2 (germline): SQVTM, ANQGSEA. The length of the CDR3 is 13 residues.

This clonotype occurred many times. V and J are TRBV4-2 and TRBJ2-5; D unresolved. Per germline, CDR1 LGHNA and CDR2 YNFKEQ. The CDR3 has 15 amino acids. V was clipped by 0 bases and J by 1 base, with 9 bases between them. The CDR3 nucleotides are TGTGCCAGCAGCCAAGACTTCTCGTCCCAAGAGACCCAGTACTTC. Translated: CASSQDFSSQETQYF.

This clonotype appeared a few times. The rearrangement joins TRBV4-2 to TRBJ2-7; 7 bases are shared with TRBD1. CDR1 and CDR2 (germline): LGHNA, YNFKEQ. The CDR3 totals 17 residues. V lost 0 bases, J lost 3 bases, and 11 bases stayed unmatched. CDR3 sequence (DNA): TGTGCCAGCAGCCAAGATCGGGACAGTCCTCGCATCTACGAGCAGTACTTC. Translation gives CASSQDRDSPRIYEQYF.

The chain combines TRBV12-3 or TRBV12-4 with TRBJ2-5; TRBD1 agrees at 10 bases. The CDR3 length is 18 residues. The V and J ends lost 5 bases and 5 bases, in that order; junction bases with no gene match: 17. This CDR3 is CASSPGRRDRGVGETQYF. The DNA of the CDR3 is TGTGCCAGCAGTCCTGGTCGGCGGGACAGGGGAGTCGGGGAGACCCAGTACTTC.

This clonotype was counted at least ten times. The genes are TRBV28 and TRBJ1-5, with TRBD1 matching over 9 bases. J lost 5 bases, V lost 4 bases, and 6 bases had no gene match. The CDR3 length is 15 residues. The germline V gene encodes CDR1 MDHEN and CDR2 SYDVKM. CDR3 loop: CASSSSGTGYQPQHF. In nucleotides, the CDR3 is TGTGCCAGCAGTTCCTCCGGGACAGGGTATCAGCCCCAGCATTTT.

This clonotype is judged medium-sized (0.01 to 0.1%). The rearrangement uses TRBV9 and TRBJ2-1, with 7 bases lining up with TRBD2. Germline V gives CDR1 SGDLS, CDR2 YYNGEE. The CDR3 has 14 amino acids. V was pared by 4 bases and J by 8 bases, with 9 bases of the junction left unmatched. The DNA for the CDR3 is TGTGCCAGCAGCCTGGGACTACCGGCCGATGAGCAGTTCTTC. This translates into CASSLGLPADEQFF.

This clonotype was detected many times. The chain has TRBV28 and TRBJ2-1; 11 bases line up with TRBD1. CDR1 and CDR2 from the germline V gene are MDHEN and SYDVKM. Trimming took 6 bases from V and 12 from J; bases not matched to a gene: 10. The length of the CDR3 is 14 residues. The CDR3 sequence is CASSGQGASTRQFF. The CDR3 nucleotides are TGTGCCAGCAGCGGACAGGGGGCTTCTACAAGGCAGTTCTTC.

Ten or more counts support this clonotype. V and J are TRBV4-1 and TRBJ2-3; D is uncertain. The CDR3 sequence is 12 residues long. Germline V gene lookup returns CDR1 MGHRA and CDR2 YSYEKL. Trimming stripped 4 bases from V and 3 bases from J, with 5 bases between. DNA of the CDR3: TGCGCCAGCAGCCTAGGGACAGATACGCAGTATTTT. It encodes CASSLGTDTQYF.